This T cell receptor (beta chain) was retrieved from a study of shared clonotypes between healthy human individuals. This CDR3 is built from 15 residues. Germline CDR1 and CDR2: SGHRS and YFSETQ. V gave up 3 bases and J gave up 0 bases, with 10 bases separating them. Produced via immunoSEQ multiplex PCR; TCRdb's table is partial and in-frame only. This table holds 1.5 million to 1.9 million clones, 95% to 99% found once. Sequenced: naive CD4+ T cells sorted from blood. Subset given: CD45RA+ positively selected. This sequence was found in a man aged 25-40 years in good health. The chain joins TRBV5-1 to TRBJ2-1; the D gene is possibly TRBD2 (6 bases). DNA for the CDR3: TGCGCCAGCAGCTCCGGAGGGCCCTCCTACAATGAGCAGTTCTTC. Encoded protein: CASSSGGPSYNEQFF.